The source of this T cell receptor beta chain is a study of cytomegalovirus exposure and HLA in healthy donors. Whole-study results and caveats: An analysis was carried out later, and it reportedly showed fewer N-insertions in an Asian-associated ancestry cluster than the approximately 710-donor mean.

PCR was performed using 60 Vbeta and 13 Jbeta primers. In the original workflow: Among the unique TCR beta chains that a later analysis counted, about 85 million in all, roughly 10 million were shared. This table comes from immunoSEQ multiplex PCR, and its TCRdb copy is limited to in-frame clones, with some not included. V and J calls and clone size come straight from that table; D and trimming were deduced from the DNA. This repertoire shows fewer than 200,000 clones, around 81% found once; its top ten account for 2% to 2.5%. Though nominally healthy at sampling, donors likely had unrecorded immune exposures. With regard to this clone: What it binds is unknown.

The CDR3 is 16 residues long. CDR1 and CDR2 (germline): SGDLS, YYNGEE. The V and J ends lost 0 bases and 2 bases, in that order; junction bases with no gene match: 5. The source is a woman aged 25 to 39 in good health and CMV-seronegative. Sample: PBMCs. The rearrangement uses TRBV9 and TRBJ2-3; TRBD2 agrees at 8 bases. The CDR3 DNA reads TGTGCCAGCAGCGTAGGCATCGGGAGGGCCACAGATACGCAGTATTTT. Amino acids: CASSVGIGRATDTQYF.